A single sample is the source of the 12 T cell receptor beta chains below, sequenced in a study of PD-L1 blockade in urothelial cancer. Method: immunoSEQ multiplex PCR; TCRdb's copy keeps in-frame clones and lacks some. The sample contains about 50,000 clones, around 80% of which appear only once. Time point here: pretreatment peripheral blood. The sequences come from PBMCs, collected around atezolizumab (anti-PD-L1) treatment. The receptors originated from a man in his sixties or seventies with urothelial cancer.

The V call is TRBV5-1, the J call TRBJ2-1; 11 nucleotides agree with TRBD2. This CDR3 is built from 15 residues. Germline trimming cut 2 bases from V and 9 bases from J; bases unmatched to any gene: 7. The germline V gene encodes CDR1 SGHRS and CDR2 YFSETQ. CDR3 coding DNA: TGCGCCAGCAGCTTCGATAGCGGGGGGGCAGTTGAGCAGTTCTTC. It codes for CASSFDSGGAVEQFF.

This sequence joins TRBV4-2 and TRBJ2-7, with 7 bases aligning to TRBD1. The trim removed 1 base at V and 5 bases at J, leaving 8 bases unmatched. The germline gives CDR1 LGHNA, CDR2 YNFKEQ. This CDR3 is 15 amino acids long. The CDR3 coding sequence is TGTGCCAGCAGCCAAGCCGGGACAGCTACCCACGAGCAGTACTTC. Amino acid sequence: CASSQAGTATHEQYF.

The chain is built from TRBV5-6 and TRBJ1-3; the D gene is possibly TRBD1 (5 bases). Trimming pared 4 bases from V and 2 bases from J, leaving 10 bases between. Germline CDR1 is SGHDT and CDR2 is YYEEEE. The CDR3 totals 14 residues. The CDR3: CASSLGRAGNTIYF. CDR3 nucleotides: TGTGCCAGCAGCCTGGGCAGGGCTGGAAACACCATATATTTT.

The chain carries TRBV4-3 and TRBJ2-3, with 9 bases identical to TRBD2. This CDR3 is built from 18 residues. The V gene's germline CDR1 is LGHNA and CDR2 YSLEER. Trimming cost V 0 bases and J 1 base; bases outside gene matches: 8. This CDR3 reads CASSQELVAGGGTDTQYF. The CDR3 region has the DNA TGCGCCAGCAGCCAAGAACTGGTGGCGGGAGGGGGCACAGATACGCAGTATTTT.

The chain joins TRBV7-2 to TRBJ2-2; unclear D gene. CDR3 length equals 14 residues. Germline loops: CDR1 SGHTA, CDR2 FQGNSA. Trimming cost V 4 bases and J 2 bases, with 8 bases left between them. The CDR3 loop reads CASSSLINTGELFF. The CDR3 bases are TGTGCCAGCAGCTCCTTAATTAACACCGGGGAGCTGTTTTTT.

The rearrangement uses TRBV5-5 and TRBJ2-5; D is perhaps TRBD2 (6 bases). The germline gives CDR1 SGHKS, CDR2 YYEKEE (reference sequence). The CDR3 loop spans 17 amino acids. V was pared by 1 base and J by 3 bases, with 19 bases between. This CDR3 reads CASSLLQRRGGEETQYF. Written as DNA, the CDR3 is TGTGCCAGCAGCTTGCTTCAGCGGAGGGGCGGGGAAGAGACCCAGTACTTC.

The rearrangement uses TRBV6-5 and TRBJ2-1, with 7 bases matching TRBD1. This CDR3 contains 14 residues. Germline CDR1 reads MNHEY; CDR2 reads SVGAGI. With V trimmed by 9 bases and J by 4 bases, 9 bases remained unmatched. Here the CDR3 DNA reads TGTGCCAGTTACAGGGACAGCGAATACAATGAGCAGTTCTTC. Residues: CASYRDSEYNEQFF.

CDR3 amino acids: CASSDFRDQPQHF. CDR3 nucleotides: TGTGCCAGCTCTGACTTTCGTGATCAGCCCCAGCATTTT. The chain combines TRBV18 with TRBJ1-5; D call uncertain. Trimming removed 6 bases at V and 5 bases at J, with 11 bases between. Germline lookup yields CDR1 KGHSH and CDR2 LQKENI. The CDR3 extends over 13 amino acids.

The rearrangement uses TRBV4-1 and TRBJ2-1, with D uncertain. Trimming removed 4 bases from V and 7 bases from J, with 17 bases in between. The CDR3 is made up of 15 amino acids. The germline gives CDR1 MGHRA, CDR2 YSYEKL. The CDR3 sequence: CASSRYLDRLNEQFF. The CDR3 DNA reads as TGCGCCAGCAGCCGTTACCTAGACCGGCTGAATGAGCAGTTCTTC.

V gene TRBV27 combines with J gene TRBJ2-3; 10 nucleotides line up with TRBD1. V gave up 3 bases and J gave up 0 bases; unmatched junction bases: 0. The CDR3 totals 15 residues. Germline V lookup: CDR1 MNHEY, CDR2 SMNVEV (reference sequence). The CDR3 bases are TGTGCCAGCAGTTTGGGACAGGGGAGCACAGATACGCAGTATTTT. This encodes CASSLGQGSTDTQYF.

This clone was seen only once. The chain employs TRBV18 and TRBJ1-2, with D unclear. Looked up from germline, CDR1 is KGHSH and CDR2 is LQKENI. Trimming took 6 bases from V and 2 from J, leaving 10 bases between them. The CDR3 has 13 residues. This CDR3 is CASSPNKNYGYTF. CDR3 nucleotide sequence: TGTGCCAGCTCCCCCAACAAGAACTATGGCTACACCTTC.

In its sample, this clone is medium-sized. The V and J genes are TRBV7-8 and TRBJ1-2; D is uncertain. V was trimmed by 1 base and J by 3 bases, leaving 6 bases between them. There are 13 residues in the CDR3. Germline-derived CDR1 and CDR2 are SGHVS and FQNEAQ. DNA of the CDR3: TGTGCCAGCAGCTTAGTCTTATACTATGGCTACACCTTC. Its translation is CASSLVLYYGYTF. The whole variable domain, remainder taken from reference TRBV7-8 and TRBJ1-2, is GAGVSQSPRYKVAKRGQDVALRCDPISGHVSLFWYQQALGQGPEFLTYFQNEAQLDKSGLPSDRFFAERPEGSVSTLKIQRTQQEDSAVYLCASSLVLYYGYTFGSGTRLTVV.